This T cell receptor (beta chain) was recorded in a study of T-cell memory formation after mild COVID-19. TCRdb re-called the 5' RACE reads through MiXCR, storing one row per CDR3 protein. The repertoire has some 440,000 distinct CDR3 sequences, approximately 25% of them found once; the top ten carry about 12%. This clonotype came up a few times. This clonotype was obtained from an adult woman who had mild COVID-19 (a few samples of this study predate the infection). Cell type and time point are not known. Source material: PBMCs or a T cell subset sorted from them (not recorded which).

CDR3 in amino acids: CASSPRAGGSYEQYF. The CDR3 nucleotides are TGTGCCAGCTCACCTAGGGCAGGAGGGAGCTACGAGCAGTACTTC. The chain combines TRBV18 with TRBJ2-7, with D perhaps TRBD2 (6 bases). Germline V gene data show CDR1 as KGHSH and CDR2 as LQKENI. The CDR3 length is 15 residues. Trimming removed 3 bases at V and 3 bases at J, with 15 bases between.